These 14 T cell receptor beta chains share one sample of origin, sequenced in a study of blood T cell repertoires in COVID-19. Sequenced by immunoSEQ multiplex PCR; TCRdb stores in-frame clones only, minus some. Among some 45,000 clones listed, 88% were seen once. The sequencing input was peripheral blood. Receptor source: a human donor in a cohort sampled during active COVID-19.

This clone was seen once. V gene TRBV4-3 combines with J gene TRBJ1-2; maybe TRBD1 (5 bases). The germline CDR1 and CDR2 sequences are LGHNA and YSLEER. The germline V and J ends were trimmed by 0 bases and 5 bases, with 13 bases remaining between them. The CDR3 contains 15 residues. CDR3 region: CASSQDRGLAYGYTF. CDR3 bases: TGCGCCAGCAGCCAAGATCGGGGACTGGCGTATGGCTACACCTTC.

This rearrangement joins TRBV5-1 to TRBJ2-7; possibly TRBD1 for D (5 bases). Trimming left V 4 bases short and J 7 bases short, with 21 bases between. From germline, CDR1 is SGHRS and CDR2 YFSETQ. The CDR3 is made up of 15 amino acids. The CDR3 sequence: CASSNRQLEVKEQYF. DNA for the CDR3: TGCGCCAGCAGCAACCGACAGTTGGAAGTGAAGGAGCAGTACTTC.

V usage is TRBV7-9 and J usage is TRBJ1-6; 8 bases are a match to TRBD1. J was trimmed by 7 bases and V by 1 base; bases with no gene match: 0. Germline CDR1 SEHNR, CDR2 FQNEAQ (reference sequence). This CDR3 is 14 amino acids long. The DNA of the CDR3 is TGTGCCAGCAGCTTAGACAGGGGGAATTCACCCCTCCACTTT. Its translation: CASSLDRGNSPLHF.

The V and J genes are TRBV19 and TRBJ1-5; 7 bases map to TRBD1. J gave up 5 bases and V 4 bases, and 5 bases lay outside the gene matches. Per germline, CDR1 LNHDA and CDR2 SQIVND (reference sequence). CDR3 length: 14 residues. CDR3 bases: TGTGCCAGTAGTACTAACAGGGGTCATCAGCCCCAGCATTTT. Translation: CASSTNRGHQPQHF. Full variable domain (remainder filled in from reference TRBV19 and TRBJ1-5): DGGITQSPKYLFRKEGQNVTLSCEQNLNHDAMYWYRQDPGQGLRLIYYSQIVNDFQKGDIAEGYSVSREKKESFPLTVTSAQKNPTAFYLCASSTNRGHQPQHFGDGTRLSIL.

CDR3 sequence: CASSERAGGVGETQYF. Written as DNA, the CDR3 is TGCGCCAGCAGTGAGCGGGCAGGGGGCGTGGGGGAGACCCAGTACTTC. The V call is TRBV10-1, the J call TRBJ2-5, with 8 positions matching TRBD1. This CDR3 region has 16 residues. Per the germline V gene, CDR1 is WNHNN and CDR2 is SYGVQD (reference sequence). Losses at the gene ends were 2 bases for V and 5 bases for J; bases not matched to a gene: 10.

Here the CDR3 DNA reads TGTGCCAGCAGTTACTCTCCCACAGGGGACGCCGGGGAGCTGTTTTTT. This translates into CASSYSPTGDAGELFF. The chain combines TRBV6-5 with TRBJ2-2; 7 bases line up with TRBD1. The length of the CDR3 is 16 residues. Germline V gene sequence: CDR1 MNHEY, CDR2 SVGAGI. J lost 6 bases, V lost 0 bases, and 7 bases had no gene match.

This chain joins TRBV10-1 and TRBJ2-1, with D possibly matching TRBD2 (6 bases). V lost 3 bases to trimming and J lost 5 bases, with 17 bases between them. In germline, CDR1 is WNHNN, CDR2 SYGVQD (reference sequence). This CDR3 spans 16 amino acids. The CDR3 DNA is TGCGCCAGCAGTGACTCCGGGACTTTCCCCAACAATGAGCAGTTCTTC. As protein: CASSDSGTFPNNEQFF.

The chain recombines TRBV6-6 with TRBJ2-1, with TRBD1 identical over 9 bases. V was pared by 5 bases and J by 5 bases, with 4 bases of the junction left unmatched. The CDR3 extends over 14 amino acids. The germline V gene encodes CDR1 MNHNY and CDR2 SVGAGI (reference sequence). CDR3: CASSGDREDNEQFF. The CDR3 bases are TGTGCCAGCAGTGGGGACAGGGAGGACAATGAGCAGTTCTTC.

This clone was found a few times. CDR3 loop: CASRNSGAPEQFF. Written as DNA, the CDR3 is TGTGCCAGCAGAAACAGCGGGGCTCCTGAGCAGTTCTTC. The V call is TRBV12-3 or TRBV12-4, the J call TRBJ2-1; 7 bases are shared with TRBD2. This CDR3 has 13 amino acids. Trimming took 6 bases from V and 9 from J; bases not matched to a gene: 8.

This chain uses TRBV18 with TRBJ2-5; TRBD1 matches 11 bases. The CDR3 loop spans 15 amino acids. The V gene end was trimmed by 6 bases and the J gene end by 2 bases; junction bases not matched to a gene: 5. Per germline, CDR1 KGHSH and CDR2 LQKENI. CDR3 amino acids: CASSGQGARQETQYF. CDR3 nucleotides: TGTGCCAGCTCCGGACAGGGGGCCCGTCAAGAGACCCAGTACTTC.

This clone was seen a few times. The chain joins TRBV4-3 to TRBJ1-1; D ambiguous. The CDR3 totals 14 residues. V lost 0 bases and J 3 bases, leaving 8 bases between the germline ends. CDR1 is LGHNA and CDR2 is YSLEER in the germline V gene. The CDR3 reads CASSQDGGDTEAFF. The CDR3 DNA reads TGCGCCAGCAGCCAAGATGGAGGAGACACTGAAGCTTTCTTT.

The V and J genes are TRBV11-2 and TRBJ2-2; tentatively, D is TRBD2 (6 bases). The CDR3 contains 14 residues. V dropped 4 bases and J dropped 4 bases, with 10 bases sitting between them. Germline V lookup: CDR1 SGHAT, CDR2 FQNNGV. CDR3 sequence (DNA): TGTGCCAGCAGCTCTTTCGGGGGCACCGGGGAGCTGTTTTTT. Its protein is CASSSFGGTGELFF.

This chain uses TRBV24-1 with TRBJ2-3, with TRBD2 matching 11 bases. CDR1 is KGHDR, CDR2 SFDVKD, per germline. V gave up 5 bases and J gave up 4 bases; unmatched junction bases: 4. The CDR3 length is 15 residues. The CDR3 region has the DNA TGTGCCACCAGTGGTACTAGCGGGGGCCCAGATACGCAGTATTTT. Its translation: CATSGTSGGPDTQYF.

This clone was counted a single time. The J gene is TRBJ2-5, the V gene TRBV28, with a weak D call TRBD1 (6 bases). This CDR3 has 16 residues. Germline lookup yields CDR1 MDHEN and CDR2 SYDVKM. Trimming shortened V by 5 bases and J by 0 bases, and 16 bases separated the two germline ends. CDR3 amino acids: CASSPSGTPYQETQYF. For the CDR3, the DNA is TGTGCCAGCAGTCCGTCTGGGACACCGTACCAAGAGACCCAGTACTTC.